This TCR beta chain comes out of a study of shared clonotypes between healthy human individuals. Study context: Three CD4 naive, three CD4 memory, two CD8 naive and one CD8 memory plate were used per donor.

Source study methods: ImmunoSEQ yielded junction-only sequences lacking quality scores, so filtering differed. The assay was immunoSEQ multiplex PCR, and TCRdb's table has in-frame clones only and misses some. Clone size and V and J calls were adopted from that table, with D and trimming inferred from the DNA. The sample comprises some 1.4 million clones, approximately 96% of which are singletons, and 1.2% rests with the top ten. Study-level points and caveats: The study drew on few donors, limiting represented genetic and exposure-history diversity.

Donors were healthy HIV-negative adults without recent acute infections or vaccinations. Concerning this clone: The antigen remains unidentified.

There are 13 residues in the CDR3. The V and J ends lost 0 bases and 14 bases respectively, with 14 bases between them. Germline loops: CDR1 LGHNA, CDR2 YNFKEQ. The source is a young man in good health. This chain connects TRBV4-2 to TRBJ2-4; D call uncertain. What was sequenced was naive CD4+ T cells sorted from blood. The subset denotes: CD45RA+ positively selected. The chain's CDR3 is CASSQDRQAPEYF. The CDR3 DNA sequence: TGTGCCAGCAGCCAAGATCGGCAGGCACCAGAGTACTTC.